These T cell receptor beta chains were read from a single sample in a study of blood T cell repertoires in COVID-19. Repertoires were generated with immunoSEQ multiplex PCR, while TCRdb's copy carries only in-frame clones and drops some. The data hold about 52,000 clones, with over 85% observed a single time. Sequencing was performed on peripheral blood. These receptors all come from a man older than 75 with active or convalescent COVID-19. The CDR3 runs from the conserved cysteine through the conserved F or W. The D gene is left open where the match is weak. A clone size is listed for some rows: how often the clone was seen (once, few, many), or a class if it is expanded.

len	abundance	d_gene	v_gene	j_gene	CDR3nt	CDR3aa
19	once	NA	TRBV28	TRBJ2-6	TGTGCCAGCAGTCCCCTATCGTTCGCGAAACCTTCTGGGGCCAACGTCCTGACTTTC	CASSPLSFAKPSGANVLTF
12	NA	NA	TRBV13	TRBJ2-7	TGTGCCAGCAGGGAGAGCTCCTACGAGCAGTACTTC	CASRESSYEQYF
16	NA	NA	TRBV3-1/TRBV3-2	TRBJ1-3	TGTGCCAGCAGCCAACTAGGGGCGGACTCTGGAAACACCATATATTTT	CASSQLGADSGNTIYF
16	NA	NA	TRBV7-2	TRBJ1-1	TGTGCCAGCAGCTTATTCCCGGTGAACCAGAACACTGAAGCTTTCTTT	CASSLFPVNQNTEAFF
15	NA	TRBD1	TRBV10-3	TRBJ1-2	TGTGCCATCAGTGCACAGGACAGGGGGCTCTATGGCTACACCTTC	CAISAQDRGLYGYTF
16	NA	TRBD1	TRBV5-4	TRBJ2-7	TGTGCCAGCAGCTGGGGGCCGGGACAGGGGTTTTGGGAGCAGTACTTC	CASSWGPGQGFWEQYF
13	once	TRBD1	TRBV9	TRBJ1-2	TGTGCCAGCAGCGGACAGGGGAGGGATGGCTACACCTTC	CASSGQGRDGYTF
18	NA	NA	TRBV9	TRBJ1-1	TGTGCCAGCAGCCCCCAGGGAGGGTCGTGGGGCATGAACACTGAAGCTTTCTTT	CASSPQGGSWGMNTEAFF
15	NA	NA	TRBV19	TRBJ1-1	TGTGCCAGTAGTCCCAACCGCGGTGAAAACACTGAAGCTTTCTTT	CASSPNRGENTEAFF
17	NA	TRBD1	TRBV4-2	TRBJ1-3	TGTGCCAGCAGCCAAAACTCCGTTGGACAGGGTGGAAACACCATATATTTT	CASSQNSVGQGGNTIYF
15	NA	NA	TRBV6-6	TRBJ2-7	TGTGCCAGCAGCCTCAGCCGGCGGGCCTCCTACGAGCAGTACTTC	CASSLSRRASYEQYF
13	NA	NA	TRBV9	TRBJ1-1	TGTGCCAGCAGCCGGCTCGGGGGGACTGAAGCTTTCTTT	CASSRLGGTEAFF
14	NA	NA	TRBV5-1	TRBJ1-4	TGCGCCAGCAGCCCAGGACAGAGGAGTGAAAAACTGTTTTTT	CASSPGQRSEKLFF
15	NA	NA	TRBV7-6	TRBJ2-5	TGTGCCAGCAGCTTAGTCGGCGGTGGCCAAGAGACCCAGTACTTC	CASSLVGGGQETQYF
18	NA	TRBD1	TRBV28	TRBJ2-7	TGTGCCAGCAGTTTACGGATGAGGACCGGGACAGGGGGCTGTAAGCAGTACTTC	CASSLRMRTGTGGCKQYF
15	NA	NA	TRBV28	TRBJ2-1	TGTGCCAGCAGTTTCGGGGGAGGGGGCTACAATGAGCAGTTCTTC	CASSFGGGGYNEQFF
15	NA	TRBD2	TRBV2	TRBJ2-7	TGTGCCAGCAGTGCGCTGACTAGCGGGAGTTACGAGCAGTACTTC	CASSALTSGSYEQYF
13	NA	NA	TRBV12-2	TRBJ2-7	TGTGCAAGTCGCTTAGGGTGGCCCTACGAGCAGTACTTC	CASRLGWPYEQYF
16	NA	NA	TRBV7-9	TRBJ1-3	TGTGCCAGCAGCACTTTCCAGGGAAGAGCTGGAAACACCATATATTTT	CASSTFQGRAGNTIYF
15	NA	NA	TRBV9	TRBJ1-5	TGTGCCAGCAGCGTAGCTGGAGCACCACTTCAGCCCCAGCATTTT	CASSVAGAPLQPQHF
13	NA	TRBD2	TRBV29-1	TRBJ2-1	TGCAGCGTACTAGCGGGAGTGGGGAATGAGCAGTTCTTC	CSVLAGVGNEQFF
14	NA	NA	TRBV29-1	TRBJ1-2	TGCAGCGTTGAAGATCCACGGCGGATCTATGGCTACACCTTC	CSVEDPRRIYGYTF
13	NA	NA	TRBV28	TRBJ1-2	TGTGCCAGCAGATCAGGACAGAACTATGGCTACACCTTC	CASRSGQNYGYTF
16	once	TRBD2	TRBV4-1	TRBJ2-3	TGCGCCAGCAGCCAAGTAGCGGGAGGCCCCACAGATACGCAGTATTTT	CASSQVAGGPTDTQYF
15	NA	TRBD1	TRBV5-1	TRBJ1-6	TGCGCCAGCAGCTTGGCCACAGGGGAAAATTCACCCCTCCACTTT	CASSLATGENSPLHF
13	NA	NA	TRBV5-5	TRBJ1-2	TGTGCAACTTGGGGGGGCCCTTTCTATGGCTACACCTTC	CATWGGPFYGYTF
12	once	NA	TRBV3-1/TRBV3-2	TRBJ1-5	TGTGCCAGCAGCCAAAAGGAGGGGCCCCAGCATTTT	CASSQKEGPQHF
16	NA	NA	TRBV24-1	TRBJ2-1	TGTGCCACCAGGGCCAATGGGCGGGGCTCCTACAATGAGCAGTTCTTC	CATRANGRGSYNEQFF
13	NA	TRBD1	TRBV6-6	TRBJ2-7	TGTGCCAGCAACCCGAGACAGGGGACCGAGCAGTACTTC	CASNPRQGTEQYF
12	NA	NA	TRBV3-1/TRBV3-2	TRBJ1-2	TGTGCCAGCAGCCCCCCGAACTATGGCTACACCTTC	CASSPPNYGYTF
15	once	TRBD2	TRBV7-6	TRBJ2-3	TGTGCCAGCAGCAAAGCGGGAGAGGGCACAGATACGCAGTATTTT	CASSKAGEGTDTQYF
16	once	NA	TRBV6-5	TRBJ2-1	TGTGCCAGCAGTTACTCTGCGGGATGGGAAGACAATGAGCAGTTCTTC	CASSYSAGWEDNEQFF